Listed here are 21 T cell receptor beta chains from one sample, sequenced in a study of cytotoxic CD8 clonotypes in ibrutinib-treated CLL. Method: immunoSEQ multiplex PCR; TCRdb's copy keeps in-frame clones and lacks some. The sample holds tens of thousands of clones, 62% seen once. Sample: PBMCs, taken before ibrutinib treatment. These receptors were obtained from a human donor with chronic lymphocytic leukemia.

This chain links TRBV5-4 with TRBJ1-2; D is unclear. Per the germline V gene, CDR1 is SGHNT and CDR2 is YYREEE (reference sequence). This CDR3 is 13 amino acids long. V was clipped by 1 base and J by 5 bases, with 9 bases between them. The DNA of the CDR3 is TGTGCCAGCAGCTTGTCGCAGCTATATGGCTACACCTTC. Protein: CASSLSQLYGYTF. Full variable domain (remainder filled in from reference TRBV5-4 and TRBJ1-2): ETGVTQSPTHLIKTRGQQVTLRCSSQSGHNTVSWYQQALGQGPQFIFQYYREEENGRGNFPPRFSGLQFPNYSSELNVNALELDDSALYLCASSLSQLYGYTFGSGTRLTVV.

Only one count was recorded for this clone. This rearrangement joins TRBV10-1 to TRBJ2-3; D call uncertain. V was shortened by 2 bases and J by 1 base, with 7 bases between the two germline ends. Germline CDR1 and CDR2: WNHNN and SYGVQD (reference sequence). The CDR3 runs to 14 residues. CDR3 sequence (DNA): TGCGCCAGCAGTGAGAGTTACGGCACAGATACGCAGTATTTT. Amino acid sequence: CASSESYGTDTQYF.

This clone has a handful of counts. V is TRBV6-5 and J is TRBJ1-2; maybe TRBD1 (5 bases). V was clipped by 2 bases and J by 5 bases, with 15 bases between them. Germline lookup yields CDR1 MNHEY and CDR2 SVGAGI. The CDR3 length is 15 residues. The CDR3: CASSYNAGQGYGYTF. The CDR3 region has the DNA TGTGCCAGCAGTTACAATGCGGGGCAGGGATATGGCTACACCTTC.

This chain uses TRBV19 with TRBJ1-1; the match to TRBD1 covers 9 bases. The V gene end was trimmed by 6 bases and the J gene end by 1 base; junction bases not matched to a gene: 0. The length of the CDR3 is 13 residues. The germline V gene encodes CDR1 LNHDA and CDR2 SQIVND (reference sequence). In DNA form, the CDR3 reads TGTGCCAGTAGGGGACAGGGGAACACTGAAGCTTTCTTT. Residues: CASRGQGNTEAFF.

The CDR3 DNA reads as TGTGCCAGCAGTGACTCCGGGTTGTCTATTGGGGATGAGCAGTTCTTC. As protein: CASSDSGLSIGDEQFF. The V call is TRBV6-4, the J call TRBJ2-1; D unclear. Trimming cost V 0 bases and J 8 bases, with 17 bases left between them. Germline CDR1 and CDR2: MRHNA and SNTAGT. The CDR3 length is 16 residues.

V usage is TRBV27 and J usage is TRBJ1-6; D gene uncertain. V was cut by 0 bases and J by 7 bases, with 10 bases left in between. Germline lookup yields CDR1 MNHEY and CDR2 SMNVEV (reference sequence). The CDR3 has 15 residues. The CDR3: CASSLSRWGNSPLHF. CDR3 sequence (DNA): TGTGCCAGCAGTTTATCCCGGTGGGGAAATTCACCCCTCCACTTT.

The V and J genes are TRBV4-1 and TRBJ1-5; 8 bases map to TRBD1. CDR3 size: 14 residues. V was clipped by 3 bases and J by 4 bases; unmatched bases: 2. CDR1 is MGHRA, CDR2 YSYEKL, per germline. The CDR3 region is CASSQTGENQPQHF. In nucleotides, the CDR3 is TGCGCCAGCAGCCAGACAGGGGAGAATCAGCCCCAGCATTTT.

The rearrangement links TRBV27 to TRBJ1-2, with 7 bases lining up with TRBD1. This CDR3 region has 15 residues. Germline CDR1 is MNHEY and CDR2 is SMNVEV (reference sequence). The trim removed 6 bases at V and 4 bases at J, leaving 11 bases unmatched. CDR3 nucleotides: TGTGCCAGCAGGCCTAAGGGGGCCCCTCTCTATGGCTACACCTTC. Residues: CASRPKGAPLYGYTF.

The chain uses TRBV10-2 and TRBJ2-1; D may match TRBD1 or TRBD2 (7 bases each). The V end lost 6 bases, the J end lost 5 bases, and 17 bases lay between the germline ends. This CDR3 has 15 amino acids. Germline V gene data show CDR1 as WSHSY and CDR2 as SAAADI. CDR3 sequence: CASRGRGQRDNEQFF. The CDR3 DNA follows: TGCGCCAGCAGGGGGAGGGGACAGCGGGACAATGAGCAGTTCTTC.

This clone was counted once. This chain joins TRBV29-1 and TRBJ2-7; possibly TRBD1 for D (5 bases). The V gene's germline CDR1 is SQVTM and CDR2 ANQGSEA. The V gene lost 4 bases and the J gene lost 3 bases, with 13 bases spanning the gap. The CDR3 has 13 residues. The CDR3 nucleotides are TGCAGCGTTGTAGAACAGGCCCGCTACGAGCAGTACTTC. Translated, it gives CSVVEQARYEQYF.

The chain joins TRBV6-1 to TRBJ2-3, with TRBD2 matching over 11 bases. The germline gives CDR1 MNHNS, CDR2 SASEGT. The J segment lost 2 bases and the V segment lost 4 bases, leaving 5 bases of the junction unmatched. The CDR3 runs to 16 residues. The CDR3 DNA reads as TGTGCCAGCAGTGTACTAGCGGGGGATTTCACAGATACGCAGTATTTT. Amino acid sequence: CASSVLAGDFTDTQYF.

For the CDR3, the DNA is TGCAGCGTCCCAGTACAAGAGACCCAGTACTTC. As protein: CSVPVQETQYF. The gene calls are TRBV29-1 and TRBJ2-5; D remains unclear. CDR3 length equals 11 residues. Trimming cost V 6 bases and J 2 bases, with 7 bases left between them. In germline, CDR1 is SQVTM, CDR2 ANQGSEA.

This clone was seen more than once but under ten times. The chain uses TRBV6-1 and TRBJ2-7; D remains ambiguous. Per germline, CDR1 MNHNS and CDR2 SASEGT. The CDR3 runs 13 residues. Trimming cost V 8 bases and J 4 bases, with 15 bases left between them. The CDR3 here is CASVNPTLYEQYF. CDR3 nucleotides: TGTGCCAGCGTTAACCCTACCTTATACGAGCAGTACTTC.

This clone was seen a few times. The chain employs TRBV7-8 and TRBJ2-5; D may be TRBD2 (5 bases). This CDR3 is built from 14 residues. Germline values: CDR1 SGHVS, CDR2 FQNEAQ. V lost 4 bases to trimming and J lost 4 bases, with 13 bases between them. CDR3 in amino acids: CASSYGVGLETQYF. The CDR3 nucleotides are TGTGCCAGCAGCTACGGGGTAGGGCTAGAGACCCAGTACTTC.

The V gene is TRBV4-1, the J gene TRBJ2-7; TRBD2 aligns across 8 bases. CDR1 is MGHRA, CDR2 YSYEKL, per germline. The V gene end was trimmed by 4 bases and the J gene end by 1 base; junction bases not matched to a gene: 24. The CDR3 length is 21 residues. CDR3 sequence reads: CASSRSGFGSGSLTGSYEQYF. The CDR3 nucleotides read TGCGCCAGCAGCCGGTCAGGTTTCGGGAGCGGGAGCTTAACGGGTTCCTACGAGCAGTACTTC.

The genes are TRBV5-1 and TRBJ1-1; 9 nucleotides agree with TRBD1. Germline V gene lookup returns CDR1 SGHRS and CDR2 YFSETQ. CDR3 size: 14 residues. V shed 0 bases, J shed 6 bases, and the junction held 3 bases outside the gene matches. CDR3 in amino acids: CASSLGTGVPEAFF. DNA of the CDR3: TGCGCCAGCAGCTTGGGGACAGGGGTCCCTGAAGCTTTCTTT. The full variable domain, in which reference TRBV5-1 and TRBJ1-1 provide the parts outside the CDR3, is KAGVTQTPRYLIKTRGQQVTLSCSPISGHRSVSWYQQTPGQGLQFLFEYFSETQRNKGNFPGRFSGRQFSNSRSEMNVSTLELGDSALYLCASSLGTGVPEAFFGQGTRLTVV.

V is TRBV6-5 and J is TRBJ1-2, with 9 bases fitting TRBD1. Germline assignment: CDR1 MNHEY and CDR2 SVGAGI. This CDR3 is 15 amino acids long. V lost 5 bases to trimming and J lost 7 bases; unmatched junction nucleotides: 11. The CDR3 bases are TGTGCCAGCAGTCCGGCCCCTCGGGGACAGGGTGGCTACACCTTC. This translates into CASSPAPRGQGGYTF.

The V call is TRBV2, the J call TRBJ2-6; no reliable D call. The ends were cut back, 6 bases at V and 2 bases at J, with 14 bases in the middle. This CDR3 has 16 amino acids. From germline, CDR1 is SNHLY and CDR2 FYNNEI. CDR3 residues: CASRNIIRPGANVLTF. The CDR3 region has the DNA TGTGCCAGCAGAAACATAATTCGTCCTGGGGCCAACGTCCTGACTTTC.

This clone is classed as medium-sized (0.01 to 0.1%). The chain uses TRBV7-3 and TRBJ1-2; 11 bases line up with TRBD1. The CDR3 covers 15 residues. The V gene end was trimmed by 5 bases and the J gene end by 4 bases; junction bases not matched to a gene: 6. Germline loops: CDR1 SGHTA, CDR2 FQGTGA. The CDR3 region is CASSPQGTGGYGYTF. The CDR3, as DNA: TGTGCCAGCAGCCCCCAAGGGACAGGGGGCTATGGCTACACCTTC.

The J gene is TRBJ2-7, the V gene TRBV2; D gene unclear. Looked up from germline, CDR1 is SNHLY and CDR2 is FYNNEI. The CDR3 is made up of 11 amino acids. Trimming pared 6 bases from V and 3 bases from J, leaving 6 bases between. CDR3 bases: TGTGCCAGCAGCTTAATCTACGAGCAGTACTTC. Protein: CASSLIYEQYF.

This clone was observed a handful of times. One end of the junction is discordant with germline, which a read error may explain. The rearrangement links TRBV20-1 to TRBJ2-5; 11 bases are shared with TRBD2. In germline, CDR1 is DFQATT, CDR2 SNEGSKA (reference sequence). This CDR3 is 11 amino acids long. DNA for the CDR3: TGCAGTGCTAGAGAGACTAGCGGGGCGCACTTC. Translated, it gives CSARETSGAHF.